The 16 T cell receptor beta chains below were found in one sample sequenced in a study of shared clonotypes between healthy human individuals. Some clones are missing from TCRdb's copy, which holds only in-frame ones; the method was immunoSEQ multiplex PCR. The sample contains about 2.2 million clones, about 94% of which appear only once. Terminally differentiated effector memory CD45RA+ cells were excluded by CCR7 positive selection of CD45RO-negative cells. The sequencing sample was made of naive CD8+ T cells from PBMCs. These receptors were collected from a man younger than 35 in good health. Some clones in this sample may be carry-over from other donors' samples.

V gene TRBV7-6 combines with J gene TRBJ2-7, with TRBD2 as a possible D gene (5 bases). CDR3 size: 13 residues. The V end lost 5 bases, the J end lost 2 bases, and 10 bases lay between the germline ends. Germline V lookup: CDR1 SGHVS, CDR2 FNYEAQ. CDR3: CASSIGVAYEQYF. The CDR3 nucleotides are TGTGCCAGCAGCATCGGGGTCGCCTACGAGCAGTACTTC.

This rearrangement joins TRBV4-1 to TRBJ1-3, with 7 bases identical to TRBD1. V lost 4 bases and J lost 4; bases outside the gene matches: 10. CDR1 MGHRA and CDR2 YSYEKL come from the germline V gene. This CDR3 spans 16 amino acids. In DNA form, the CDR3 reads TGCGCCAGCAGCCTGATTCAGGGACAGCCAGGAAACACCATATATTTT. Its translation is CASSLIQGQPGNTIYF.

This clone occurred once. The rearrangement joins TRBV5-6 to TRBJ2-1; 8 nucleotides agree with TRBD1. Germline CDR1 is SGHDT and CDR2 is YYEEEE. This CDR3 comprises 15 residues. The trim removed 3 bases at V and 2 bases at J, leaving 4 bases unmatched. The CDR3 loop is CASSWDRSAYNEQFF. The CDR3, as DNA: TGTGCCAGCAGCTGGGACAGGTCGGCCTACAATGAGCAGTTCTTC.

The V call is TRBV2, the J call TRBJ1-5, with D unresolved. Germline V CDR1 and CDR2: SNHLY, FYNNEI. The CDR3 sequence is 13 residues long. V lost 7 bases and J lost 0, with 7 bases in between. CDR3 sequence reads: CASKDFSNQPQHF. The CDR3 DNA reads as TGTGCCAGCAAGGATTTTAGCAATCAGCCCCAGCATTTT.

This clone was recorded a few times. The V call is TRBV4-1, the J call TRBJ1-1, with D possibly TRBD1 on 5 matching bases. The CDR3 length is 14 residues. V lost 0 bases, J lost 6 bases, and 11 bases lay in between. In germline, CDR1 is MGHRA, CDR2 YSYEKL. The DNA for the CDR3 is TGCGCCAGCAGCCAAGATCCAGGGAGCCCTGAAGCTTTCTTT. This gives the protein CASSQDPGSPEAFF.

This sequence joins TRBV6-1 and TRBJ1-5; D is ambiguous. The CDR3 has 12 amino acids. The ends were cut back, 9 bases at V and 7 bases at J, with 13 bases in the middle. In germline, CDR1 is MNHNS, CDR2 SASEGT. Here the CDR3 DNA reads TGTGCCAGTAACGTCTGGGGACAGCCCCAGCATTTT. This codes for CASNVWGQPQHF.

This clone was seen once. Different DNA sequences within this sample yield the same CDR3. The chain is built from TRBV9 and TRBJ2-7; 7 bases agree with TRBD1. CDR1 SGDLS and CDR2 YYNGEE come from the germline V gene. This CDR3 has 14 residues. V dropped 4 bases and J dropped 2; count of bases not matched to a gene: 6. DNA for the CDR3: TGTGCCAGCAGCTCAGACAGGGTGGCCTACGAGCAGTACTTC. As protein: CASSSDRVAYEQYF.

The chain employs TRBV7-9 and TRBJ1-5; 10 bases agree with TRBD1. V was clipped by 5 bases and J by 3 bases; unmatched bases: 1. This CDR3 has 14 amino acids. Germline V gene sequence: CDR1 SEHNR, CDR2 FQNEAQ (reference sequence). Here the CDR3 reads CASSRQGANQPQHF. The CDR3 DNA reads TGTGCCAGCAGCAGACAGGGGGCCAATCAGCCCCAGCATTTT.

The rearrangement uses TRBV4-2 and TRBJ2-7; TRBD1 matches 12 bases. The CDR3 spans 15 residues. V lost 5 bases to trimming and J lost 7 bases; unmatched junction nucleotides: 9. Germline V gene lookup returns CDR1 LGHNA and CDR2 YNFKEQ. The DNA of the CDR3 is TGTGCCAGCAGCGTGAACCGGGACAGGGGGCTTGAGCAGTACTTC. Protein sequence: CASSVNRDRGLEQYF.

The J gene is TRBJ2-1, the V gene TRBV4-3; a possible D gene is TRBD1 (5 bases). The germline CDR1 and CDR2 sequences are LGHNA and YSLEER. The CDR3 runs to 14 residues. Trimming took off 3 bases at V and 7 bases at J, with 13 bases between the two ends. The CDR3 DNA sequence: TGCGCCAGCAGCCATAGACAGTCAGGAAATGAGCAGTTCTTC. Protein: CASSHRQSGNEQFF.

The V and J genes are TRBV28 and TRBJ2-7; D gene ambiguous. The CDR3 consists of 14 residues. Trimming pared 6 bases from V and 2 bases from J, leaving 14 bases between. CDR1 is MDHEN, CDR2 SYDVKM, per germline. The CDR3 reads CASSVAGAPYEQYF. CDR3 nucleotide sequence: TGTGCCAGCAGCGTGGCAGGCGCTCCCTACGAGCAGTACTTC.

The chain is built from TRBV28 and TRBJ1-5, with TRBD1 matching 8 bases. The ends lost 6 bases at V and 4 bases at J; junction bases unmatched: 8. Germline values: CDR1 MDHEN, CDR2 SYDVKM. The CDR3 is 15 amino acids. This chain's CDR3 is CASRPDRGGNQPQHF. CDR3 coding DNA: TGTGCCAGCAGACCTGACAGGGGAGGAAATCAGCCCCAGCATTTT.

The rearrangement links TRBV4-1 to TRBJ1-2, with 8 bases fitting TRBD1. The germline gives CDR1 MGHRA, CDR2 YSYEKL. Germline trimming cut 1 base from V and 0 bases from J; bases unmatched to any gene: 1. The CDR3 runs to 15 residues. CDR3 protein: CASSQGTGTNYGYTF. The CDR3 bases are TGCGCCAGCAGCCAAGGGACAGGGACTAACTATGGCTACACCTTC.

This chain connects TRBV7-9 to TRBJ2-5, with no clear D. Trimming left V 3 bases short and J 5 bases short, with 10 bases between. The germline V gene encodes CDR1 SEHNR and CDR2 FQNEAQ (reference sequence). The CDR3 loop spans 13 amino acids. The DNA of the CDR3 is TGTGCCAGCAGCTTCGGGTACGGGGAGACCCAGTACTTC. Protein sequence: CASSFGYGETQYF.

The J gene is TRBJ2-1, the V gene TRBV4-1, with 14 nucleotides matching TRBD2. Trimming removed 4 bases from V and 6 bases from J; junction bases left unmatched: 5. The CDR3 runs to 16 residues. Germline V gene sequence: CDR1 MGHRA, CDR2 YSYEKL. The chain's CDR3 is CASSLMGLAGANEQFF. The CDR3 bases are TGCGCCAGCAGCCTAATGGGACTAGCGGGAGCCAATGAGCAGTTCTTC.

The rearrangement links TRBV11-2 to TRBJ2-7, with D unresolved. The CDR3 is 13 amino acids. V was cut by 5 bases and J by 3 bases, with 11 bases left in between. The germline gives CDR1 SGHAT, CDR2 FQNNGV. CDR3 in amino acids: CASSPNRVYEQYF. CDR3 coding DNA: TGTGCCAGCAGCCCCAACAGAGTCTACGAGCAGTACTTC.